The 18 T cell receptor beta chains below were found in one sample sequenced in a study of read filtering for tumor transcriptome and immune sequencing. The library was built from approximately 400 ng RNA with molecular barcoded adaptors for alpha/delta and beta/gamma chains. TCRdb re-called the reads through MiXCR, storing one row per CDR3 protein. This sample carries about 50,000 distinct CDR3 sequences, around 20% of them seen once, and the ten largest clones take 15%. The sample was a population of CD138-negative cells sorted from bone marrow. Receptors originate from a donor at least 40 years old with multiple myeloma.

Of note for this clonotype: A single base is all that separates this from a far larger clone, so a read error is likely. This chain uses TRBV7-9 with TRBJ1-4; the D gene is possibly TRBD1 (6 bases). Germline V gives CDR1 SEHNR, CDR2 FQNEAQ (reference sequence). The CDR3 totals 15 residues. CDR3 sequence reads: CASSSHTARTDTPYF. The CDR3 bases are TGTGCCAGCAGCTCCCACACCGCTAGGACAGATACGCCGTATTTT.

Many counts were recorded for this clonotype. This chain's CDR3 is CSVRNFNEQFF. The CDR3 coding sequence is TGCAGTGTCCGCAACTTCAATGAGCAGTTCTTC. The chain uses TRBV20-1 and TRBJ2-1; D is uncertain. Trimming took off 7 bases at V and 6 bases at J, with 10 bases between the two ends. The CDR3 length is 11 residues. Per the germline V gene, CDR1 is DFQATT and CDR2 is SNEGSKA (reference sequence).

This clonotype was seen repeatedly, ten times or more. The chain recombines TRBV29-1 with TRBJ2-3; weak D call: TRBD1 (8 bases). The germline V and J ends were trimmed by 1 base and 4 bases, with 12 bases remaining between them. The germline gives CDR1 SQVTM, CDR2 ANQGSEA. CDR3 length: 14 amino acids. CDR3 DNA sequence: TGCAGCGTTGAAGGGACAGGGAGGGCAGATACGCAGTATTTT. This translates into CSVEGTGRADTQYF.

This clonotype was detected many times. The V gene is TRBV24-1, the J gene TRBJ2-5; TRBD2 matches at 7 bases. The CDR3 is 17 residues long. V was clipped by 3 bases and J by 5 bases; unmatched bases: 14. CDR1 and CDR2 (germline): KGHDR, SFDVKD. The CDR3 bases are TGTGCCACCAGTGATCCAGCCCTCCGGCAGGGAGGGGAGACCCAGTACTTC. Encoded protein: CATSDPALRQGGETQYF.

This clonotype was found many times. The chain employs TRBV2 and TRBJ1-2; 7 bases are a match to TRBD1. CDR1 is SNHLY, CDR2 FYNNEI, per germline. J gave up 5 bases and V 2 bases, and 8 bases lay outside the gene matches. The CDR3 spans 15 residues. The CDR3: CASSERDSFYYGYTF. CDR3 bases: TGTGCCAGCAGTGAACGGGACAGTTTTTATTATGGCTACACCTTC.

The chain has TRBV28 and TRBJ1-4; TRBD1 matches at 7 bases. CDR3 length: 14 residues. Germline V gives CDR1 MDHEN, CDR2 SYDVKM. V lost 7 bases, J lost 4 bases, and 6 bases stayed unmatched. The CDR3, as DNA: TGTGCCAGCACCGTACAGGGGTTTAATGAAAAACTGTTTTTT. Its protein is CASTVQGFNEKLFF.

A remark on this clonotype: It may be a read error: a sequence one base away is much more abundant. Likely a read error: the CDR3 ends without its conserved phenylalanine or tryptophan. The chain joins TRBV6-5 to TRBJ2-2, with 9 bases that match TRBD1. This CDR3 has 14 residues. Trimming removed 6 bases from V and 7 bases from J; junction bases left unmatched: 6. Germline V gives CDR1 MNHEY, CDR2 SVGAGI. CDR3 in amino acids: CASRGTGWGGELFY. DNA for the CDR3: TGTGCCAGCAGGGGGACAGGGTGGGGCGGGGAGCTGTTTTAT.

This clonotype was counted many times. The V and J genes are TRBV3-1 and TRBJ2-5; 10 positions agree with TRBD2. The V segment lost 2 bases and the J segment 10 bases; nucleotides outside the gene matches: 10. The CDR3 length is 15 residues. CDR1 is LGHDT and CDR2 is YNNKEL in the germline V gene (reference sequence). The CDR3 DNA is TGTGCCAGCAGCCAACCGGGACTAGCGAGAGTCGGCCAGTACTTC. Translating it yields CASSQPGLARVGQYF.

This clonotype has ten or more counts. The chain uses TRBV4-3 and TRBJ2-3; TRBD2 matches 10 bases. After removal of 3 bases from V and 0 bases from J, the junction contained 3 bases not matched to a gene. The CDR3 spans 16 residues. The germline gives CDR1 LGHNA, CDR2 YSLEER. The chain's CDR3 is CASSQIAGGSTDTQYF. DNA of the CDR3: TGCGCCAGCAGCCAGATAGCGGGAGGAAGCACAGATACGCAGTATTTT.

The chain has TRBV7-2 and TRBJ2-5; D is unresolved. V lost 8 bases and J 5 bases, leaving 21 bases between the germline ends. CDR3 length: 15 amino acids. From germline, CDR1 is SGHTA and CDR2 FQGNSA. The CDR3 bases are TGTGCCAGCCACAATGGGGTGAGGTCGTCCGAGACCCAGTACTTC. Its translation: CASHNGVRSSETQYF. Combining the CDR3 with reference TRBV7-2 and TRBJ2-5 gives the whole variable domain GAGVSQSPSNKVTEKGKDVELRCDPISGHTALYWYRQSLGQGLEFLIYFQGNSAPDKSGLPSDRFSAERTGGSVSTLTIQRTQQEDSAVYLCASHNGVRSSETQYFGPGTRLLVL.

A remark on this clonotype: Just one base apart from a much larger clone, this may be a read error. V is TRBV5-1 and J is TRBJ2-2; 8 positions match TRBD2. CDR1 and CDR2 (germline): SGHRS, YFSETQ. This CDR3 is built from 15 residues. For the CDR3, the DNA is TGCGTCTCAGCGTACGGGAGGGCCCAGGGCGGGGAGCTGTTTTTT. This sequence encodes CVSAYGRAQGGELFF.

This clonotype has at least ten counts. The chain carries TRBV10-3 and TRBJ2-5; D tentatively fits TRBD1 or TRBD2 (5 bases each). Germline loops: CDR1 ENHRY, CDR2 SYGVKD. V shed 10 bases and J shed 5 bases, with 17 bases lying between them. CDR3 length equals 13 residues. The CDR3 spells CATTGTLGETQYF. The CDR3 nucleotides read TGTGCCACCACCGGGACCCTAGGGGAGACCCAGTACTTC.

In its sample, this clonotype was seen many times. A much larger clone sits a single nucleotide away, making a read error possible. The CDR3 here is CSVDSGDSNNEQLF. The DNA of the CDR3 is TGCAGCGTCGACAGTGGGGACAGCAACAATGAGCAGCTCTTC. J is TRBJ2-1 and V is TRBV29-1; 7 nucleotides align to TRBD1. This CDR3 spans 14 amino acids. Germline values: CDR1 SQVTM, CDR2 ANQGSEA.

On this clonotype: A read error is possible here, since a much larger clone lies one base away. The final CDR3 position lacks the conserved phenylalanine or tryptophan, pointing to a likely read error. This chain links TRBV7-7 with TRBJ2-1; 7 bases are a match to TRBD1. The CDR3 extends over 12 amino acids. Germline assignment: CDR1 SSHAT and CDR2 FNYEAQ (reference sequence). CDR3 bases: TGTGCTAGCAGCCCAGGGGGCAATGAGCAGTTCCTC. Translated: CASSPGGNEQFL.

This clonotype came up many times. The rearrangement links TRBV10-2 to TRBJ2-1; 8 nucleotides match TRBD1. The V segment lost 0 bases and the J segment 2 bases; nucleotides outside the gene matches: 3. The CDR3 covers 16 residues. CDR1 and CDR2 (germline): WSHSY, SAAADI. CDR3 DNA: TGCGCCAGCAGTGAGTCGCTGACAGGGGCCTACAATGAGCAGTTCTTC. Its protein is CASSESLTGAYNEQFF.

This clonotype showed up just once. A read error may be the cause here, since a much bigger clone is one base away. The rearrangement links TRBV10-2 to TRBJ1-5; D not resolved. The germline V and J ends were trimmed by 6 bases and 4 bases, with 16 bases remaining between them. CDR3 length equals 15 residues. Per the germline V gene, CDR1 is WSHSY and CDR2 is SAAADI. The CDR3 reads CASRRERRRNQPQHF. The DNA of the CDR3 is TGCGCCAGCAGAAGGGAGAGGAGACGGAATCAGCCCCAGCATTTT.

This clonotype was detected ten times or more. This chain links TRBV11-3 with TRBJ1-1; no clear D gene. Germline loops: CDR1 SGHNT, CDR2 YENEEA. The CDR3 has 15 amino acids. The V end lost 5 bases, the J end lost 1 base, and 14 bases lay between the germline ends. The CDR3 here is CASSLGVGRNTEAFF. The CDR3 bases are TGTGCCAGCAGCCTCGGGGTGGGCAGGAACACTGAAGCTTTCTTT.

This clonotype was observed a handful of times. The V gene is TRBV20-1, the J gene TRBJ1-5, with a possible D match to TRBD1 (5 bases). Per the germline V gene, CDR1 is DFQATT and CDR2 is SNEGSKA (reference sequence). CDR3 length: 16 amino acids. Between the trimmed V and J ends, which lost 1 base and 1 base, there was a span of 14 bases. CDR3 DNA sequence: TGCAGTGCTAGAGGAATGGGGGGTATAAGCAATCAGCCCCAGCATTTT. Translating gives CSARGMGGISNQPQHF.